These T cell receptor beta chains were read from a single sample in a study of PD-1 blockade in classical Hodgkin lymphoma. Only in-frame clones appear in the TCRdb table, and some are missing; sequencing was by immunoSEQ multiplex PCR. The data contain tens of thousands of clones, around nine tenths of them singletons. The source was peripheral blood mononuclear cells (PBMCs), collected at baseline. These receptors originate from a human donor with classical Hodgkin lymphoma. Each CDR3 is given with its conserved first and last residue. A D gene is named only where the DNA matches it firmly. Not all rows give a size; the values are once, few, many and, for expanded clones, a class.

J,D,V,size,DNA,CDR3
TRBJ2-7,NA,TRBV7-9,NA,TGTGCCAGCAGCTCCTATACAGGGTTAGGCGAGCAGTACTTC,CASSSYTGLGEQYF
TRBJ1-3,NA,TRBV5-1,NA,TGCGCCAGCAGCCTTCACCCGGGAGACTCTGGAAACACCATATATTTT,CASSLHPGDSGNTIYF
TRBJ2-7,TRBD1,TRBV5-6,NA,TGTGCCAGCAGCTTTAGACAGGGGGCCTACGAGCAGTACTTC,CASSFRQGAYEQYF
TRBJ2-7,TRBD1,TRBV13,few,TGTGCCAGCAGCTCCCAGGGACAGGACCAGAACTCCTACGAGCAGTACTTC,CASSSQGQDQNSYEQYF
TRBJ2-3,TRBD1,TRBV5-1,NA,TGCGCCAGCAGCCCAGACCACAGGGGAGGCACAGATACGCAGTATTTT,CASSPDHRGGTDTQYF
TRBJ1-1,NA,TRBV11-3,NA,TGTGCCAGCAGCTCACATCCCGCCACTGAAGCTTTCTTT,CASSSHPATEAFF
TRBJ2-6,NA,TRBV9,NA,TGTGCCAGCAGCTCTCACTCTACATATATGTCTGGGGCCAACGTCCTGACTTTC,CASSSHSTYMSGANVLTF
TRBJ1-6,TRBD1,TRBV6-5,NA,TGTGCCAGCAGTTACGTAACAGGGGCTAATTCACCCCTCCACTTT,CASSYVTGANSPLHF
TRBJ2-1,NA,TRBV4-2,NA,TGTGCCAGCAGCCAAGAAATGTACAATGAGCAGTTCTTC,CASSQEMYNEQFF
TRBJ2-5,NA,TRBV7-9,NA,TGTGCCAGCAGCTTAGCCGGGGGCGCGGAGACCCAGTACTTC,CASSLAGGAETQYF
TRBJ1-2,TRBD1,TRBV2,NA,TGTGCCAGCAGACTTCCGGGACAGGGGGAGGGTGGCTACACCTTC,CASRLPGQGEGGYTF
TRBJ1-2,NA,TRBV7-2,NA,TGTGCCAGCAGCTTAGCGGTAGCTAACTATGGCTACACCTTC,CASSLAVANYGYTF
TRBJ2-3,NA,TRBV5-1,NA,TGCGCCAGCAGCCTCGATCGAGATACGCAGTATTTT,CASSLDRDTQYF
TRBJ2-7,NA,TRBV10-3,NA,TGTGCCATCAGTGAGGATAATTACGAGCAGTACTTC,CAISEDNYEQYF
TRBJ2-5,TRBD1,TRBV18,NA,TGTGCCAGCTCACCACGAACCGGGACAGTGGAGACCCAGTACTTC,CASSPRTGTVETQYF
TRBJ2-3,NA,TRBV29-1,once,TGCAGCGTCGATCCGAGGGGAACAGATACGCAGTATTTT,CSVDPRGTDTQYF
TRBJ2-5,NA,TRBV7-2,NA,TGTGCCAGCAGCTTAGTCGCCGGGCGAATCCAAGAGACCCAGTACTTC,CASSLVAGRIQETQYF
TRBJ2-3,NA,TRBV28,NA,TGTGCCAGCAGTTTAGCACTCACGGGGGATACGCAGTATTTT,CASSLALTGDTQYF
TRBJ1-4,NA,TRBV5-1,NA,TGCGCCAGCAGCTCGCATGACAGTTCGAATGAAAAACTGTTTTTT,CASSSHDSSNEKLFF
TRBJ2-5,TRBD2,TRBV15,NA,TGTGCCACCAGCAGATGGACTAGCGGGAGTGAGACCCAGTACTTC,CATSRWTSGSETQYF
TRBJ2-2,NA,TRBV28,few,TGTGCCAGCAGTTGGTCCCAGGGGTTGGGCACCGGGGAGCTGTTTTTT,CASSWSQGLGTGELFF
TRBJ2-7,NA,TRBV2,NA,TGTGCCAGCACCTCCGACCGGGGACGATCCTACGAGCAGTACTTC,CASTSDRGRSYEQYF
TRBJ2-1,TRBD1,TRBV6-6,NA,TGTGCCAGCAGTTACGACAGGGGGCTTCACAATGAGCAGTTCTTC,CASSYDRGLHNEQFF
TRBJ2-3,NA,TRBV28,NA,TGTGCCAGCAGCTCTCCTACTAGCACAGATACGCAGTATTTT,CASSSPTSTDTQYF
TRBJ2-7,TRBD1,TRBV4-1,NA,TGCGCCAGCAGCCAACCCGACAGGGACCTCTACGAGCAGTACTTC,CASSQPDRDLYEQYF
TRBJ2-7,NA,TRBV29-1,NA,TGCAGCGTTTCGGTCAGGGGAGGAACCTACGAGCAGTACTTC,CSVSVRGGTYEQYF
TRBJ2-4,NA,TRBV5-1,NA,TGCGCCAGCAGCTCCACGACAGCAAAACTAAACATTCAGTACTTC,CASSSTTAKLNIQYF
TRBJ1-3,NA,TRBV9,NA,TGTGCCAGCAGCCGGGACAATGGAAACACCATATATTTT,CASSRDNGNTIYF
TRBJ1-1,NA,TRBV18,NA,TGTGCCAGCTCACCGACCGGACAGTCCACTGAAGCTTTCTTT,CASSPTGQSTEAFF
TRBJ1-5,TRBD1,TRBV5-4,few,TGTGCCAGCAGCTTAGGAGGGACAGGGGATCAGCCCCAGCATTTT,CASSLGGTGDQPQHF
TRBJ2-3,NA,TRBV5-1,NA,TGCGCCAGCAGCTTCGGAGGGTCGGGGACGAGCACAGATACGCAGTATTTT,CASSFGGSGTSTDTQYF
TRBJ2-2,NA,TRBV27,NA,TGTGCCAGCAGTTTAAGTACAGCCGGGGAGCTGTTTTTT,CASSLSTAGELFF
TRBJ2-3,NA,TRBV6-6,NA,TGTGCCAGCAGTTACCTGGAAACTATTGCAGATACGCAGTATTTT,CASSYLETIADTQYF
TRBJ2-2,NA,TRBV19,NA,TGTGCCAGTAGACTATCCGGGGAGCTGTTTTTT,CASRLSGELFF
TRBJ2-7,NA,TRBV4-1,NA,TGCGCCAGCAGCCAACAACTAGCTGTCGAGCAGTACTTC,CASSQQLAVEQYF
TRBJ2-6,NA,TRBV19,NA,TGTGCCAGTAGTACAAACAGGGATGGGGCCAACGTCCTGACTTTC,CASSTNRDGANVLTF
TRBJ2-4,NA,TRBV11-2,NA,TGTGCCAGCAGCTTATACCTGGCAAACATTCAGTACTTC,CASSLYLANIQYF
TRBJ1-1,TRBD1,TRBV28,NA,TGTGCCAGCAGTTTTTTTAGGACAGGGAGGAACACTGAAGCTTTCTTT,CASSFFRTGRNTEAFF
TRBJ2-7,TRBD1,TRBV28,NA,TGTGCCAGCAGTATTCCGGACAGGGGTATCTCCGAGCAGTACTTC,CASSIPDRGISEQYF
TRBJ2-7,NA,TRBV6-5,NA,TGTGCCAGCAGTTACGTGGGAGGCGGTTACGAGCAGTACTTC,CASSYVGGGYEQYF
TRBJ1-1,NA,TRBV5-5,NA,TGTGCCAGCAGCTGGCCAGGGGTAGCTTTCTTT,CASSWPGVAFF
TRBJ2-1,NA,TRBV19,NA,TGTGCCAGTAGTATTAGCGGTAGGAGCTCCTACAATGAGCAGTTCTTC,CASSISGRSSYNEQFF
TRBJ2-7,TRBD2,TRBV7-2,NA,TGTGCCAGCAGCCCTAGGAGCGGACTAGGCGTCTACGAGCAGTACTTC,CASSPRSGLGVYEQYF
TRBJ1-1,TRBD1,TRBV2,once,TGTGCCAGCAACAGGGGCTTGAACACTGAAGCTTTCTTT,CASNRGLNTEAFF
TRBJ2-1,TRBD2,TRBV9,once,TGTGCCAGCAGCATCGGACTAGCGGGAGGTCACAATGAGCAGTTCTTC,CASSIGLAGGHNEQFF
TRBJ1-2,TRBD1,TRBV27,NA,TGTGCCAGCAGCACAGGGGAGTTGAGAAGTGGCTACACCTTC,CASSTGELRSGYTF
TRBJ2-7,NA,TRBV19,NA,TGTGCCAGTAGTACCGGGTTACGCGAGCAGTACTTC,CASSTGLREQYF
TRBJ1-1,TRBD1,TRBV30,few,TGTGCCTGGAGTGTTGGACAGGGTTGGTCAACTGAAGCTTTCTTT,CAWSVGQGWSTEAFF
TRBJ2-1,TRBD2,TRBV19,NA,TGTGCCAGTAGTAGGTGGGAGGGTGAGCAGTTCTTC,CASSRWEGEQFF
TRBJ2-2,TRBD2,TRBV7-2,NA,TGTGCCAGCAGCTTATCACGGGGGGGATCGAACACCGGGGAGCTGTTTTTT,CASSLSRGGSNTGELFF
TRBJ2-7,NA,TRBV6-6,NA,TGTGCCACCCAAACGGGGTTCTACGAGCAGTACTTC,CATQTGFYEQYF
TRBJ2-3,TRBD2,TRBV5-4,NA,TGTGCCAGCAGCTCTCCCAGCGGGGGGGGCACAGATACGCAGTATTTT,CASSSPSGGGTDTQYF
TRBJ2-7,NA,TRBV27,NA,TGTGCCAGCACGCTGAAGGATCCCTCCTACGAGCAGTACTTC,CASTLKDPSYEQYF
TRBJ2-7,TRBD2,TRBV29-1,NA,TGCAGCACCTCTAGCGGGAGCATTGGCGAGCAGTACTTC,CSTSSGSIGEQYF
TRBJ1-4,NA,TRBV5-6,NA,TGTGCCAGCAGCTTGACAGGTGCGAATGAAAAACTGTTTTTT,CASSLTGANEKLFF
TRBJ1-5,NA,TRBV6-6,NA,TGTGCCAGCAGTTACTCGGGGGAACTTAGCAATCAGCCCCAGCATTTT,CASSYSGELSNQPQHF
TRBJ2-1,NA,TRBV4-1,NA,TGCGCCAGCAGCCAAGTTGAGGGACCGGGACCCTACAATGAGCAGTTCTTC,CASSQVEGPGPYNEQFF
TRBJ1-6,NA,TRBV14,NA,TGTGCCAGCAGCCAATATCGGGATTCACCCCTCCACTTT,CASSQYRDSPLHF
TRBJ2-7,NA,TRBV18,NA,TGTGCCAGCTCACCCATCCCCGCCTACGAGCAGTACTTC,CASSPIPAYEQYF
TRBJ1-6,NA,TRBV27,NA,TGTGCCAGCAGTGAAATTAATTCACCCCTCCACTTT,CASSEINSPLHF